Below are 19 T cell receptor beta chains sequenced from a single sample in a study of OX40 agonist ivuxolimab in advanced cancers. The protocol was immunoSEQ multiplex PCR, while the TCRdb copy is restricted to in-frame clones and leaves out a portion. The profile covers some 39,000 clones, with 70% to 90% appearing a single time and 5.5% to 7.5% taken by the ten largest. The source material was CD4+ or CD8+ T cells sorted from blood, sampled in a trial of the OX40 agonist ivuxolimab. The source is an adult with an advanced solid tumor such as melanoma, head and neck, liver or kidney cancer.

J is TRBJ2-2 and V is TRBV27, with 10 nucleotides matching TRBD2. Germline V lookup: CDR1 MNHEY, CDR2 SMNVEV (reference sequence). V gave up 3 bases and J gave up 0 bases; unmatched junction bases: 7. This CDR3 has 18 amino acids. This CDR3 is CASSFVGSGRPNTGELFF. The DNA for the CDR3 is TGTGCCAGCAGTTTTGTAGGTAGCGGGAGGCCGAACACCGGGGAGCTGTTTTTT.

The V and J genes are TRBV19 and TRBJ2-1; D is tentatively TRBD1 or TRBD2 (5 bases each). Trimming took off 7 bases at V and 1 base at J, with 11 bases between the two ends. CDR1 LNHDA and CDR2 SQIVND come from the germline V gene (reference sequence). There are 14 residues in the CDR3. CDR3 sequence: CASMGPGSYNEQFF. The DNA for the CDR3 is TGTGCCAGTATGGGACCTGGGTCCTACAATGAGCAGTTCTTC.

The rearrangement links TRBV7-3 to TRBJ2-5; D unresolved. Germline V gene sequence: CDR1 SGHTA, CDR2 FQGTGA. This CDR3 comprises 13 residues. Trimming cost V 6 bases and J 4 bases, with 12 bases left between them. CDR3 nucleotides: TGTGCCAGCAGACTTAATCCGGGAGAGACCCAGTACTTC. Its translation is CASRLNPGETQYF.

V usage is TRBV30 and J usage is TRBJ1-5, with unresolved D. The CDR3 is 10 amino acids. The ends were cut back, 6 bases at V and 6 bases at J, with 6 bases in the middle. The V gene's germline CDR1 is GTSNPN and CDR2 SVGIG (reference sequence). The CDR3 here is CACGSQPQHF. CDR3 nucleotides: TGTGCCTGCGGGAGTCAGCCCCAGCATTTT.

The chain employs TRBV4-1 and TRBJ2-1, with 8 bases aligning to TRBD2. Germline lookup yields CDR1 MGHRA and CDR2 YSYEKL. V shed 0 bases and J 7 bases; nucleotides not matched to a gene: 8. The CDR3 is 16 amino acids. The CDR3 DNA sequence: TGCGCCAGCAGCCAAGAACAATCGGGAGGGTGGAATGAGCAGTTCTTC. Amino acids: CASSQEQSGGWNEQFF.

The chain combines TRBV5-8 with TRBJ2-3, with 12 bases that match TRBD2. V lost 4 bases to trimming and J lost 2 bases; unmatched junction nucleotides: 5. The CDR3 is made up of 16 amino acids. Per the germline V gene, CDR1 is SGHTS and CDR2 is YDEGEE. The CDR3 spells CASSPGLAGHTDTQYF. CDR3 sequence (DNA): TGTGCCAGCAGCCCAGGACTAGCGGGACACACAGATACGCAGTATTTT.

The chain employs TRBV29-1 and TRBJ2-5; 9 bases align to TRBD2. This CDR3 has 16 residues. V gave up 7 bases and J gave up 4 bases; unmatched junction bases: 16. Germline CDR1 is SQVTM and CDR2 is ANQGSEA. CDR3 bases: TGCAGCGCTCCTATTTCCGGGCGGGAGGGCGTAGAGACCCAGTACTTC. Its translation is CSAPISGREGVETQYF.

V usage is TRBV29-1 and J usage is TRBJ2-1; TRBD1 is a possible D gene (5 bases). The V gene's germline CDR1 is SQVTM and CDR2 ANQGSEA. Trimming took 3 bases from V and 9 from J, leaving 6 bases between them. This CDR3 has 10 amino acids. This chain's CDR3 is CSVDQGEQFF. The CDR3 DNA sequence: TGCAGCGTTGACCAGGGTGAGCAGTTCTTC.

V gene TRBV5-8 combines with J gene TRBJ2-5, with D possibly being TRBD1 (5 bases). CDR1 and CDR2 (germline): SGHTS, YDEGEE. The CDR3 covers 14 residues. The V end was cut by 6 bases, the J end by 4 bases, with 16 bases between. The CDR3 DNA follows: TGTGCCAGCACCCCGAAGGGGCTACCAGAGACCCAGTACTTC. This gives the protein CASTPKGLPETQYF.

The rearrangement uses TRBV5-1 and TRBJ2-2, with TRBD1 as a possible D gene (5 bases). Per the germline V gene, CDR1 is SGHRS and CDR2 is YFSETQ. The CDR3 sequence is 13 residues long. V lost 0 bases and J 7 bases, leaving 7 bases between the germline ends. The CDR3 coding sequence is TGCGCCAGCAGCTTGGTAGGGGACGGGGAGCTGTTTTTT. This codes for CASSLVGDGELFF.

This chain connects TRBV7-6 to TRBJ2-3; D is possibly TRBD1 (8 bases). V was clipped by 5 bases and J by 3 bases, with 15 bases between them. The CDR3 spans 15 residues. Germline CDR1 and CDR2: SGHVS and FNYEAQ. For the CDR3, the DNA is TGTGCCAGCAGCCCCAACAGGGGGGGAACAGATACGCAGTATTTT. It specifies CASSPNRGGTDTQYF.

The chain recombines TRBV29-1 with TRBJ2-5, with 12 bases that match TRBD1. Trimming took 4 bases from V and 2 from J; bases not matched to a gene: 8. The CDR3 contains 16 residues. Germline CDR1 and CDR2: SQVTM and ANQGSEA. The CDR3 region has the DNA TGCAGCGTTGGTGGGACAGGGGGCGTTCGGCAAGAGACCCAGTACTTC. Translated, it gives CSVGGTGGVRQETQYF.

The V and J genes are TRBV15 and TRBJ1-2, with no clear D. From germline, CDR1 is LNHNV and CDR2 YYDKDF (reference sequence). The CDR3 is 11 amino acids. V lost 0 bases, J lost 8 bases, and 4 bases lay in between. The CDR3 DNA is TGTGCCACCAGCAGAGAAAGCGGCTACACCTTC. The encoded protein is CATSRESGYTF. The whole variable domain, remainder taken from reference TRBV15 and TRBJ1-2, is DAMVIQNPRYQVTQFGKPVTLSCSQTLNHNVMYWYQQKSSQAPKLLFHYYDKDFNNEADTPDNFQSRRPNTSFCFLDIRSPGLGDTAMYLCATSRESGYTFGSGTRLTVV.

The rearrangement links TRBV5-4 to TRBJ1-1; perhaps TRBD1 as D (5 bases). V was trimmed by 1 base and J by 3 bases, leaving 7 bases between them. This CDR3 has 13 amino acids. Germline CDR1 reads SGHNT; CDR2 reads YYREEE (reference sequence). CDR3 sequence (DNA): TGTGCCAGCAGCTTGCGGGGGTACACTGAAGCTTTCTTT. Translating gives CASSLRGYTEAFF.

J is TRBJ2-7 and V is TRBV15; weak D call: TRBD1 (6 bases). Germline-derived CDR1 and CDR2 are LNHNV and YYDKDF (reference sequence). This CDR3 region has 17 residues. The V and J ends lost 1 base and 0 bases respectively, with 16 bases between them. CDR3 DNA sequence: TGTGCCACCAGCAGAGTCAGGGGACCGATGGGCTCCTACGAGCAGTACTTC. Protein product: CATSRVRGPMGSYEQYF.

The V and J genes are TRBV30 and TRBJ2-5; 8 nucleotides align to TRBD1. The last part of the DNA fits TRBJ2-7 better; the J call may be wrong. The CDR3 runs 12 residues. Germline values: CDR1 GTSNPN, CDR2 SVGIG (reference sequence). The CDR3: CACGQGYYEQYF. CDR3 bases: TGTGCCTGTGGACAGGGATACTACGAGCAGTACTTC.

V usage is TRBV10-3 and J usage is TRBJ1-1; D is perhaps TRBD1 (6 bases). Germline V gene data show CDR1 as ENHRY and CDR2 as SYGVKD. The CDR3 is made up of 15 amino acids. With 5 bases removed from V and 5 bases from J, the gap between germline ends came to 18 bases. The CDR3 bases are TGTGCCATCAGTAACCCGGACAGTTTTATGACTGAAGCTTTCTTT. The encoded protein is CAISNPDSFMTEAFF.

The chain carries TRBV10-3 and TRBJ2-6; no clear D. CDR1 and CDR2 from the germline V gene are ENHRY and SYGVKD. CDR3 length equals 12 residues. V was cut by 4 bases and J by 5 bases, with 3 bases left in between. CDR3 sequence (DNA): TGTGCCATCAGTGGTTGGGCCAACGTCCTGACTTTC. It specifies CAISGWANVLTF.

V usage is TRBV5-1 and J usage is TRBJ2-7, with D perhaps matching TRBD1 (5 bases). The length of the CDR3 is 12 residues. Trimming took off 2 bases at V and 5 bases at J, with 8 bases between the two ends. Germline CDR1 SGHRS, CDR2 YFSETQ. CDR3 sequence: CASSFQGNEQYF. The CDR3 coding sequence is TGCGCCAGCAGCTTCCAGGGTAACGAGCAGTACTTC.